Listed below are T cell receptor beta chains from one sample, sequenced in a study of T-cell memory formation after mild COVID-19. One entry per CDR3 protein, called by TCRdb with MiXCR from the 5' RACE reads. Here the sample spans 90,000 to 120,000 distinct CDR3 sequences, under 15% being singletons. The sequenced sample was PBMCs or a T cell subset sorted from them (not recorded which). All receptors derive from a young man who had mild COVID-19 (a few samples of this study predate the infection). Cell type and time point are not known. The CDR3 runs from the conserved cysteine through the conserved F or W. Fields, in order: clone size, V gene, J gene, CDR3 length, D gene, CDR3 DNA, CDR3 protein. A D gene is named only where the DNA matches it firmly. Clone size, where shown, is once, few, many, or a class for clones that have expanded.

clone size: -
V gene: TRBV10-3
J gene: TRBJ2-2
CDR3 length: 16
D gene: -
CDR3 DNA: TGTGCCATCAGTGAGTCAGATCAGGGAGACACCGGGGAGCTGTTTTTT
CDR3 protein: CAISESDQGDTGELFF

clone size: few
V gene: TRBV4-3
J gene: TRBJ2-2
CDR3 length: 14
D gene: -
CDR3 DNA: TGCGCCAGCTCGGCGGGGGCGGCGGGCGGGGAGCTGTTTTTT
CDR3 protein: CASSAGAAGGELFF

clone size: -
V gene: TRBV2
J gene: TRBJ2-1
CDR3 length: 13
D gene: -
CDR3 DNA: TGTGCCAGCAGTCTCAGGGTAGGAAATGAGCAGTTCTTC
CDR3 protein: CASSLRVGNEQFF

clone size: few
V gene: TRBV6-2/TRBV6-3
J gene: TRBJ2-3
CDR3 length: 15
D gene: -
CDR3 DNA: TGTGCCAGCAAGGCAGGGGGGGCCTTCACAGATACGCAGTATTTT
CDR3 protein: CASKAGGAFTDTQYF

clone size: -
V gene: TRBV4-3
J gene: TRBJ2-7
CDR3 length: 12
D gene: -
CDR3 DNA: TGCGCCAGCAGCCCAGGGGTGGGCGAGCAGTACTTC
CDR3 protein: CASSPGVGEQYF

clone size: few
V gene: TRBV19
J gene: TRBJ2-1
CDR3 length: 14
D gene: -
CDR3 DNA: TGTGCCAGTAGTATGGTCGGGGGTTACAATGAGCAGTTCTTC
CDR3 protein: CASSMVGGYNEQFF

clone size: few
V gene: TRBV5-6
J gene: TRBJ1-5
CDR3 length: 15
D gene: -
CDR3 DNA: TGTGCCAGCAGCTTGTCCCCTCAGAGCAATCAGCCCCAGCATTTT
CDR3 protein: CASSLSPQSNQPQHF

clone size: -
V gene: TRBV6-2/TRBV6-3
J gene: TRBJ2-3
CDR3 length: 15
D gene: -
CDR3 DNA: TGTGCCAGCAGTTACGGCGGGGAAGGGGCAGATACGCAGTATTTT
CDR3 protein: CASSYGGEGADTQYF

clone size: few
V gene: TRBV4-3
J gene: TRBJ1-2
CDR3 length: 15
D gene: -
CDR3 DNA: TGCGCCAGCAGCCAAGATATGGGGGAGGACTATGGCTACACCTTC
CDR3 protein: CASSQDMGEDYGYTF

clone size: many
V gene: TRBV7-8
J gene: TRBJ2-7
CDR3 length: 15
D gene: -
CDR3 DNA: TGTGCCAGCAGCCCCACCCGGGTCTTTACCTACGAGCAGTACTTC
CDR3 protein: CASSPTRVFTYEQYF

clone size: many
V gene: TRBV20-1
J gene: TRBJ2-4
CDR3 length: 12
D gene: -
CDR3 DNA: TGCAGTGCTGGTTCTTTTCGAAACATTCAGTACTTC
CDR3 protein: CSAGSFRNIQYF

clone size: few
V gene: TRBV25-1
J gene: TRBJ1-2
CDR3 length: 12
D gene: -
CDR3 DNA: TGTGCCAGCAGTGAATCAGGGGATGGCTACACCTTC
CDR3 protein: CASSESGDGYTF

clone size: few
V gene: TRBV7-6
J gene: TRBJ1-5
CDR3 length: 14
D gene: -
CDR3 DNA: TGTGCCAGCAGCTCAGGAGGGTCCCATCAGCCCCAGCATTTT
CDR3 protein: CASSSGGSHQPQHF

clone size: -
V gene: TRBV2
J gene: TRBJ2-5
CDR3 length: 15
D gene: TRBD2
CDR3 DNA: TGTGCCAGCAGTGGGGGACTAGTCAGCCAAGAGACCCAGTACTTC
CDR3 protein: CASSGGLVSQETQYF

clone size: few
V gene: TRBV6-5
J gene: TRBJ2-2
CDR3 length: 18
D gene: TRBD2
CDR3 DNA: TGTGCCAGCAGTCTCGGGACTAGCGGGGGCCCCGGCACCGGGGAGCTGTTTTTT
CDR3 protein: CASSLGTSGGPGTGELFF

clone size: few
V gene: TRBV12-3/TRBV12-4
J gene: TRBJ2-3
CDR3 length: 13
D gene: -
CDR3 DNA: TGTGCCAGCAGTTTATCCCGGTTCGATACGCAGTATTTT
CDR3 protein: CASSLSRFDTQYF

clone size: -
V gene: TRBV5-6
J gene: TRBJ2-1
CDR3 length: 11
D gene: -
CDR3 DNA: TGTGCCAGCAGCTCATGGAGGGAGCAGTTCTTC
CDR3 protein: CASSSWREQFF

clone size: -
V gene: TRBV7-8
J gene: TRBJ2-1
CDR3 length: 13
D gene: TRBD2
CDR3 DNA: TGTGCCAGCAGTTTCCCGGGGGGAGGGGAGCAGTTCTTC
CDR3 protein: CASSFPGGGEQFF

clone size: -
V gene: TRBV9
J gene: TRBJ2-3
CDR3 length: 15
D gene: -
CDR3 DNA: TGTGCCAGCAGCGTCGGACGGACTCAGATAGATACGCAGTATTTT
CDR3 protein: CASSVGRTQIDTQYF

clone size: few
V gene: TRBV4-3
J gene: TRBJ2-1
CDR3 length: 15
D gene: -
CDR3 DNA: TGCGCCAGCAGCCATCTTCACAGGGGAGGGAATGAGCAGTTCTTC
CDR3 protein: CASSHLHRGGNEQFF

clone size: -
V gene: TRBV2
J gene: TRBJ2-1
CDR3 length: 14
D gene: TRBD2
CDR3 DNA: TGTGCCAGCAGTGAGCGGGGGGCCTACAATGAGCAGTTCTTC
CDR3 protein: CASSERGAYNEQFF

clone size: few
V gene: TRBV7-6
J gene: TRBJ2-6
CDR3 length: 13
D gene: -
CDR3 DNA: TGTGCCAGCAGCTTCCCCGGGGCCAACGTCCTGACTTTC
CDR3 protein: CASSFPGANVLTF

clone size: -
V gene: TRBV27
J gene: TRBJ2-7
CDR3 length: 13
D gene: -
CDR3 DNA: TGTGCCAGCAGTTTCAGGGTCCTCTACGAGCAGTACTTC
CDR3 protein: CASSFRVLYEQYF

clone size: few
V gene: TRBV7-2
J gene: TRBJ1-1
CDR3 length: 12
D gene: TRBD1
CDR3 DNA: TGTGCCAGCAGCTTATGGCCTAAAGACAGGGTTTTT
CDR3 protein: CASSLWPKDRVF

clone size: many
V gene: TRBV4-2
J gene: TRBJ2-1
CDR3 length: 15
D gene: -
CDR3 DNA: TGTGCCAGCAGCCTAGGGTTTCAGGCCGACAATGAGCAGTTCTTC
CDR3 protein: CASSLGFQADNEQFF

clone size: few
V gene: TRBV28
J gene: TRBJ2-3
CDR3 length: 18
D gene: TRBD2
CDR3 DNA: TGTGCCAGCACCACCGGGACTAGCGGGGGATTTAGCACAGATACGCAGTATTTT
CDR3 protein: CASTTGTSGGFSTDTQYF

clone size: -
V gene: TRBV6-6
J gene: TRBJ1-2
CDR3 length: 15
D gene: TRBD1
CDR3 DNA: TGTGCCAGCAGTGACCGACAGGGATGGATACAGGGCTACACCTTC
CDR3 protein: CASSDRQGWIQGYTF

clone size: medium-sized
V gene: TRBV6-5
J gene: TRBJ1-1
CDR3 length: 15
D gene: -
CDR3 DNA: TGTGCCAGCAGTTACTACCCCGGTCGGGGCACTGAAGCTTTCTTT
CDR3 protein: CASSYYPGRGTEAFF

clone size: -
V gene: TRBV7-9
J gene: TRBJ2-3
CDR3 length: 15
D gene: -
CDR3 DNA: TGTGCCAGCAGCGCACCGACTAGTTCGGGCGATACGCAGTATTTT
CDR3 protein: CASSAPTSSGDTQYF

clone size: few
V gene: TRBV20-1
J gene: TRBJ2-2
CDR3 length: 13
D gene: -
CDR3 DNA: TGCAGTGCTAGCCGGGACACCACCGGGGAGCTGTTTTTT
CDR3 protein: CSASRDTTGELFF

clone size: few
V gene: TRBV2
J gene: TRBJ1-2
CDR3 length: 15
D gene: TRBD1
CDR3 DNA: TGTGCCAGCAGTGAGACCGACAGGGAAAACTATGGCTACACCTTC
CDR3 protein: CASSETDRENYGYTF

clone size: -
V gene: TRBV6-5
J gene: TRBJ2-5
CDR3 length: 13
D gene: TRBD1
CDR3 DNA: TGTGCCAGCAGTTACGGGACAGGGCTGACCCAGTACTTC
CDR3 protein: CASSYGTGLTQYF

clone size: -
V gene: TRBV19
J gene: TRBJ1-1
CDR3 length: 15
D gene: -
CDR3 DNA: TGTGCCAGTAGTATCAGGGGCTTTGGTCTCCCTGAAGCTTTCTTT
CDR3 protein: CASSIRGFGLPEAFF